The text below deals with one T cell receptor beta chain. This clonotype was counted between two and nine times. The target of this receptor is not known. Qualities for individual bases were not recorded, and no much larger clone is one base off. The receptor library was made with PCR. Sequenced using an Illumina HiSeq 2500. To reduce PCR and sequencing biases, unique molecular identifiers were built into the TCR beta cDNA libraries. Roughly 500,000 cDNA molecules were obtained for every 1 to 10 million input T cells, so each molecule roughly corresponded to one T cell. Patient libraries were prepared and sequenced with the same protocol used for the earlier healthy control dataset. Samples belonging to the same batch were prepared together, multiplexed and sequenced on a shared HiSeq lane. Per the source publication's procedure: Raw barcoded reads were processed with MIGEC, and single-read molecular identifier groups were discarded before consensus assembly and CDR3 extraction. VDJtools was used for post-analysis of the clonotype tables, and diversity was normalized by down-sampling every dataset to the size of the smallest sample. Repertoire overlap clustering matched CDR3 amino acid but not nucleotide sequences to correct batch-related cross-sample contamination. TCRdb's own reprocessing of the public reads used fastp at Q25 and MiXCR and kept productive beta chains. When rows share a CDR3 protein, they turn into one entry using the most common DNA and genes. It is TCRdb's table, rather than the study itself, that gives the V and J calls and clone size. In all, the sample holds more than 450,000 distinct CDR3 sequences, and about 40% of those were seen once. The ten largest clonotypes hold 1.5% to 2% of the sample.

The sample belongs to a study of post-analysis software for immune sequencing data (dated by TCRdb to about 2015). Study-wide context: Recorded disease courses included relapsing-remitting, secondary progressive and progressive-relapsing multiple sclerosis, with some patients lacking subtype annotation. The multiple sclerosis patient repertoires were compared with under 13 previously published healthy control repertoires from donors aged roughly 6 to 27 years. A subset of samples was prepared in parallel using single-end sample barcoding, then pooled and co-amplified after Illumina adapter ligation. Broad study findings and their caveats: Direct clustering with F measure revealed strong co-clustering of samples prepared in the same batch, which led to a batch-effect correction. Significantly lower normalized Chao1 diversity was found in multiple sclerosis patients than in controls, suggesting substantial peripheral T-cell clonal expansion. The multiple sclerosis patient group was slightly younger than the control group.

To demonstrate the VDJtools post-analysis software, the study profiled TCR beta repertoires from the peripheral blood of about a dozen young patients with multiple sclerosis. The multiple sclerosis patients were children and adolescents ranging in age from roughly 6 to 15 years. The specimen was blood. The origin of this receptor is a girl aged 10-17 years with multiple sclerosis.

In nucleotides, the sequence is TGTGCCATCAGTGCGGAGACAGTCACAGATACGCAGTATTTT. Its product reads: CAISAETVTDTQYF. The chain is encoded by TRBV10-3 joined to TRBJ2-3, and perhaps TRBD1 as D gene, on 5 matching bases. Between the V and J ends, shortened by 4 bases and 2 bases respectively, the junction contains 10 bases. The germline V gene supplies CDR1 ENHRY and CDR2 SYGVKD. The CDR3 starts with the cysteine, ends with the phenylalanine, and has 14 residues. Only the CDR3 portion is preserved as DNA: 42 bases, with reading frame beginning at the first base.